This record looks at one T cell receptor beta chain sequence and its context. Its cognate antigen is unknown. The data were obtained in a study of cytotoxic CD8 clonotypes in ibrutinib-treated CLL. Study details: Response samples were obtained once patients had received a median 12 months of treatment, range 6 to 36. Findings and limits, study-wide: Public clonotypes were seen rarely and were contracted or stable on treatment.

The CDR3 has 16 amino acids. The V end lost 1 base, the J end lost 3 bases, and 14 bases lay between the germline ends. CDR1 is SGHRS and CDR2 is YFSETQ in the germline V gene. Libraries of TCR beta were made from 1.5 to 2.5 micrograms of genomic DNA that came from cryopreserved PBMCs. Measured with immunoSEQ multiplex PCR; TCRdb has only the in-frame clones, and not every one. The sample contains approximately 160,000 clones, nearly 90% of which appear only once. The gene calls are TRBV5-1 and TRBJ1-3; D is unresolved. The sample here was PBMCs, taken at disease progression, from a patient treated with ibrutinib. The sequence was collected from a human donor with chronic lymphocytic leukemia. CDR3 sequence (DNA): TGCGCCAGCAGCTTGTCTGCGGGAATTAGTGGAAACACCATATATTTT. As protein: CASSLSAGISGNTIYF.